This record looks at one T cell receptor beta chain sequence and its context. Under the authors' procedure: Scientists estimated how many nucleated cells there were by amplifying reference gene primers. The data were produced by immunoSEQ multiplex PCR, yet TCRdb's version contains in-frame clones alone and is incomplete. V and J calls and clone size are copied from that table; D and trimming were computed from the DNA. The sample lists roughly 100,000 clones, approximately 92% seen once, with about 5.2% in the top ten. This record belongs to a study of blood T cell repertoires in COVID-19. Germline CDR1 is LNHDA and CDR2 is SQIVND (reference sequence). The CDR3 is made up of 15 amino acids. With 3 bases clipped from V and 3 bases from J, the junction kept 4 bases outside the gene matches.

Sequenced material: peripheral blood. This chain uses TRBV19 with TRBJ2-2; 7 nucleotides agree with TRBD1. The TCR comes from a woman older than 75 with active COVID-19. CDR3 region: CASSIGDRDTGELFF. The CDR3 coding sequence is TGTGCCAGTAGTATTGGGGACAGAGACACCGGGGAGCTGTTTTTT.